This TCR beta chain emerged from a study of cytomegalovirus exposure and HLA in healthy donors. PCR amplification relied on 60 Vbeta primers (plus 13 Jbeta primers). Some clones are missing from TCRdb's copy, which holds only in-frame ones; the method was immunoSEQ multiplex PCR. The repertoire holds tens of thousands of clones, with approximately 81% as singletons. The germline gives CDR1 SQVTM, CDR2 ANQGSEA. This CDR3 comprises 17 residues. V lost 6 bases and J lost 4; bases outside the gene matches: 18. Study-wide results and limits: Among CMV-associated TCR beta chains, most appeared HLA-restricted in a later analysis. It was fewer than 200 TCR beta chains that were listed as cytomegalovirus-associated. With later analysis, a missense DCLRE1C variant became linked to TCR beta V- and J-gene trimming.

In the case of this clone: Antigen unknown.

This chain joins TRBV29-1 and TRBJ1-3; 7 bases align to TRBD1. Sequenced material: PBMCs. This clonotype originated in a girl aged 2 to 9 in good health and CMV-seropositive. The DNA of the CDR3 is TGCAGCGTGAGGACAGGAGCGGCTCACGGGTCCGGAAACACCATATATTTT. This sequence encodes CSVRTGAAHGSGNTIYF.